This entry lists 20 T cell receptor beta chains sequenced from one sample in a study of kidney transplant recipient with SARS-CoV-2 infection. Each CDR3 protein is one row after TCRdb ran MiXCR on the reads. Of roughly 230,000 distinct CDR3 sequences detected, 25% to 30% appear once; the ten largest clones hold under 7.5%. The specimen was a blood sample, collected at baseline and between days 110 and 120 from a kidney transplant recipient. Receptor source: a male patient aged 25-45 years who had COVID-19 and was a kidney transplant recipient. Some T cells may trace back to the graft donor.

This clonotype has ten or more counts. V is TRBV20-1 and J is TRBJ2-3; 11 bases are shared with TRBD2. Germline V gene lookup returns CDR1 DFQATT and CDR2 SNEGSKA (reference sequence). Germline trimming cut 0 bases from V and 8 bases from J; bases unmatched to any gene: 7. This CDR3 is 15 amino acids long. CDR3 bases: TGCAGTGCTAGAGATTTGGGACTAGCGGCCAGTACGCAGTATTTT. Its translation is CSARDLGLAASTQYF.

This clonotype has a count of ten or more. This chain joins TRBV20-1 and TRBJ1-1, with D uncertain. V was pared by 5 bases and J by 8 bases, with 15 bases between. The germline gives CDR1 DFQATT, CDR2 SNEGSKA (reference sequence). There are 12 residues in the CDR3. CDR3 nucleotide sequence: TGCAGTGCTCCCCCGATATGGACCGAAGCTTTCTTT. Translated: CSAPPIWTEAFF.

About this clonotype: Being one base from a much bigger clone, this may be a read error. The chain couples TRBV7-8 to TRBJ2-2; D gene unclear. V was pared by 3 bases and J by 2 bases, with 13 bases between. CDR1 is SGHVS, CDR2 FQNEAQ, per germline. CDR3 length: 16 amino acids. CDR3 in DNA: TGTGCCAGCAGCTTTCTTAACAAGGGAAACACCGGGGAGCTGTTTTTT. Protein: CASSFLNKGNTGELFF.

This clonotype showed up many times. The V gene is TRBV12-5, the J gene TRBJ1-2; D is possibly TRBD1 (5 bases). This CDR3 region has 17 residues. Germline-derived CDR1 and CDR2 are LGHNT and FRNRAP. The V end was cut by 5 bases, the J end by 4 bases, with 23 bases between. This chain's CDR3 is CASGRLTLQGKTYGYTF. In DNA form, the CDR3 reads TGTGCTAGTGGTCGTCTCACTTTGCAGGGAAAGACCTATGGCTACACCTTC.

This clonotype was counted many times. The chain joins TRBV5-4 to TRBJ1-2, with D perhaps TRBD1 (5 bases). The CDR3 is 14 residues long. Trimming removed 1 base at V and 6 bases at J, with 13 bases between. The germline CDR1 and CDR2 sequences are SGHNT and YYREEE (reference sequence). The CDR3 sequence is CASSLRGRTDGYTF. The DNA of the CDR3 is TGTGCCAGCAGCTTGAGGGGCAGGACTGATGGCTACACCTTC.

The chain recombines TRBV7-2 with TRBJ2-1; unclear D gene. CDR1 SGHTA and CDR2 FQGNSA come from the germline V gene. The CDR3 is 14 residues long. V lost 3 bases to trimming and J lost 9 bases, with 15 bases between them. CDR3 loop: CASSFLGVGSEQFF. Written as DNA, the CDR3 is TGTGCCAGCAGCTTCCTAGGTGTCGGCAGTGAGCAGTTCTTC. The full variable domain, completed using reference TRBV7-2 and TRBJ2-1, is GAGVSQSPSNKVTEKGKDVELRCDPISGHTALYWYRQSLGQGLEFLIYFQGNSAPDKSGLPSDRFSAERTGGSVSTLTIQRTQQEDSAVYLCASSFLGVGSEQFFGPGTRLTVL.

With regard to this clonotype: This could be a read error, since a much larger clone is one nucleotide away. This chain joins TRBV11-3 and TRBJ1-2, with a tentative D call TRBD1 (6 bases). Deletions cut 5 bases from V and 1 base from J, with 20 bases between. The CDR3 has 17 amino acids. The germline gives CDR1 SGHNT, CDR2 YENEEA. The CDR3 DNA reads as TGTGCCAGCAGCCTCGGAGGGGGGGTCGGGGATAACTATGGCTACACCTTC. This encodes CASSLGGGVGDNYGYTF. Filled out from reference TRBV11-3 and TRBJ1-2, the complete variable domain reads EAGVVQSPRYKIIEKKQPVAFWCNPISGHNTLYWYLQNLGQGPELLIRYENEEAVDDSQLPKDRFSAERLKGVDSTLKIQPAELGDSAVYLCASSLGGGVGDNYGYTFGSGTRLTVV.

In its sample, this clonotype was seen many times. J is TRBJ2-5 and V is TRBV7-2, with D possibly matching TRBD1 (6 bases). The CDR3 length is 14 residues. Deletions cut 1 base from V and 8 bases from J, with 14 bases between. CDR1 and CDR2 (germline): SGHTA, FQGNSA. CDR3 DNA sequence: TGTGCCAGCAGCTTAGGACAGGCCCCCGGTACCCAGTACTTC. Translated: CASSLGQAPGTQYF.

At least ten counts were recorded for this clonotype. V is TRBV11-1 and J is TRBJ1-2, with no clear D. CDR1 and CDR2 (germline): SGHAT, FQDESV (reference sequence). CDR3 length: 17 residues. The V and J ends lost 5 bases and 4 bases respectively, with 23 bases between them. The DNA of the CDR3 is TGTGCCAGCAGCGTCCGTCCTAAGGCTGGAAAGACCTATGGCTACACCTTC. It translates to CASSVRPKAGKTYGYTF.

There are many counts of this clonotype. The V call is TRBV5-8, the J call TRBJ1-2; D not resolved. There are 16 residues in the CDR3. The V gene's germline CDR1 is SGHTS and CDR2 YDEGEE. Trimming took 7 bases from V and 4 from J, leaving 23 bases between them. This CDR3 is CASRHIHPRKTYGYTF. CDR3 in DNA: TGTGCCAGCCGTCACATTCATCCACGAAAGACCTATGGCTACACCTTC.

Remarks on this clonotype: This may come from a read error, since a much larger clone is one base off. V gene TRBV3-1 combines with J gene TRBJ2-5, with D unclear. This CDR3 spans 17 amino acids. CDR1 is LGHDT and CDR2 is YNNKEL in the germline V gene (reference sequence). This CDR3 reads CASSEHLPISFSETLYF. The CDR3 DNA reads TGTGCCAGCAGCGAACATCTTCCCATTTCTTTCTCTGAGACCCTGTACTTC.

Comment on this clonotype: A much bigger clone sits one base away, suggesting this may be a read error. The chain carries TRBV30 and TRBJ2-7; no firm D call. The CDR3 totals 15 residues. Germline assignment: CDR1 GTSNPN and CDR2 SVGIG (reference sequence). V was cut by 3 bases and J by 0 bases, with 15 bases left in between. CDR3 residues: CAWRGIVLSSYEQYF. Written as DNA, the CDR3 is TGTGCCTGGAGAGGCATAGTCCTTAGCTCCTACGAGCAGTACTTC.

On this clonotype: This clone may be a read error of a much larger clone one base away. This CDR3 is CSACGGLRGRASYEQYF. As DNA, the CDR3 is TGCAGTGCCTGCGGAGGTTTGCGCGGGAGGGCATCCTACGAGCAGTACTTC. The chain links TRBV20-1 to TRBJ2-7, with 9 bases identical to TRBD2. The CDR3 is 17 residues long. The ends lost 6 bases at V and 1 base at J; junction bases unmatched: 16. The germline CDR1 and CDR2 sequences are DFQATT and SNEGSKA (reference sequence).

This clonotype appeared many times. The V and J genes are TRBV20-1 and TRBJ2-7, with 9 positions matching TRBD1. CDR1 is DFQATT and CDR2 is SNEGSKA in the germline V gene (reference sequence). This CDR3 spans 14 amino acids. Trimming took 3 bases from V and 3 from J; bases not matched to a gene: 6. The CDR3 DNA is TGCAGTGCTAGTACCCCGGGACAGGGCTACGAGCAGTACTTC. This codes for CSASTPGQGYEQYF.

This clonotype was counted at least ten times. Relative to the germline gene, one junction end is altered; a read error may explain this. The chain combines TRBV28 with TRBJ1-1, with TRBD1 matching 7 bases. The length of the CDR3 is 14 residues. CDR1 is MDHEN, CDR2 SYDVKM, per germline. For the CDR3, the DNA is TGCGCCAGCAGCCCGGGACAGACGAACACTGAAGCTTTCTTT. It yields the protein CASSPGQTNTEAFF.

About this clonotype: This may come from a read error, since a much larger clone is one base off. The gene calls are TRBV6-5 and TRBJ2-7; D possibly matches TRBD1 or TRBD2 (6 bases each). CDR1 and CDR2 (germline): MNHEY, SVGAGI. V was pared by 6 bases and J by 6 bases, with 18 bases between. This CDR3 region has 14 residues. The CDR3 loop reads CASSTSQGTVEQYF. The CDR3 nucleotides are TGTGCCAGCAGCACCTCTCAGGGGACTGTCGAGCAGTACTTC.

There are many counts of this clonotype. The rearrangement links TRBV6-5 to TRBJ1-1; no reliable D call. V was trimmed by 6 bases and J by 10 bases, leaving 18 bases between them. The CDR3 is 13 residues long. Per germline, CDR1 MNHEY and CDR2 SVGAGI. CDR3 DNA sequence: TGTGCCAGCAGCCTTACACTCACCCGACGAGCTTTCTTT. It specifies CASSLTLTRRAFF.

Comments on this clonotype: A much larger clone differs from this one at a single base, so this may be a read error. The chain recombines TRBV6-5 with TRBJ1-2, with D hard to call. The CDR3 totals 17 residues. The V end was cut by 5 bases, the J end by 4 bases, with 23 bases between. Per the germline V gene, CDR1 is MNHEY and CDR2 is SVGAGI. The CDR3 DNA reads TGTGCCAGCAGTGGACTTTTCTCTATGCGAAGGACCTATGGCTACACCTTC. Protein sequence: CASSGLFSMRRTYGYTF.

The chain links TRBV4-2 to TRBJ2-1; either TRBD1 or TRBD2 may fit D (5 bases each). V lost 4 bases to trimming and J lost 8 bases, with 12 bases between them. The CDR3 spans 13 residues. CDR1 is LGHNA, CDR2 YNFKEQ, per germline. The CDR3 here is CASSLRGEYEQFF. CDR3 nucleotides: TGTGCCAGCAGCCTTAGAGGGGAATATGAGCAGTTCTTC.

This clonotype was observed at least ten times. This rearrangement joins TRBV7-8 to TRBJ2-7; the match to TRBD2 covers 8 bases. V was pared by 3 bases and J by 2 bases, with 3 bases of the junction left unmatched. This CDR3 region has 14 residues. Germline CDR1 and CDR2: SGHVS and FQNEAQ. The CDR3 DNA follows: TGTGCCAGCAGCTTTAGCGGGACGCCCTACGAGCAGTACTTC. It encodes CASSFSGTPYEQYF.